These T cell receptor beta chains were read from a single sample in a study of T cell repertoires in cytomegalovirus infection. These receptors' antigens are unknown. Using its own MiXCR run on the reads, TCRdb lists one record per CDR3 protein. The sample lists some 700,000 distinct CDR3 sequences; around 32% were seen once. Sequences were derived from cultured PBMCs, sampled from culture after CMV antigen stimulation. These receptors all stem from a human donor in good health (CMV status not recorded). Some clones in this sample may be carry-over from other donors' samples. Each CDR3 is given with its conserved first and last residue. A D gene is named only where the DNA matches it firmly. Only some rows state a clone size, as once, few, many or a class for expanded clones.

cdr3_aa cdr3_nt j_call d_call clone_size v_call
CASSGLVLSTDTQYF TGTGCCAGCAGCGGACTAGTCCTCTCCACAGATACGCAGTATTTT TRBJ2-3 NA NA TRBV9
CASSLVLQARLPQYF TGTGCCAGCAGCTTAGTTTTGCAGGCCCGACTTCCGCAGTATTTT TRBJ2-3 NA NA TRBV7-8
CASRPNDRYEQYF TGTGCCAGCAGGCCCAACGACCGATACGAGCAGTACTTC TRBJ2-7 NA NA TRBV12-3/TRBV12-4
CASRKMLQETQYF TGTGCCAGCAGAAAAATGTTACAAGAGACCCAGTACTTC TRBJ2-5 NA few TRBV7-2
CASSWGNEQFF TGTGCCAGCAGCTGGGGGAATGAGCAGTTCTTC TRBJ2-1 NA many TRBV12-3/TRBV12-4
CASEEGRLNYGYTF TGTGCCAGCGAGGAGGGAAGACTTAACTATGGCTACACCTTC TRBJ1-2 NA NA TRBV7-9
CASSTRGTDTQYF TGTGCCAGTAGTACGCGAGGTACAGATACGCAGTATTTT TRBJ2-3 NA few TRBV19
CSARGGNQRFGTDTQYF TGCAGTGCTAGAGGAGGGAACCAACGCTTTGGCACTGATACGCAGTATTTT TRBJ2-3 NA NA TRBV20-1
CASSDSGSGQNGSPLHF TGTGCCAGCAGCGATAGCGGGTCCGGGCAGAATGGATCACCCCTCCACTTT TRBJ1-6 NA many TRBV7-9
CASSFNLLSSYNSPLHF TGTGCCAGCAGTTTCAACCTTTTGAGCTCCTATAATTCACCCCTCCACTTT TRBJ1-6 NA few TRBV27
CASSLLPQPSGELFF TGTGCCAGCAGCTTGCTTCCCCAACCGTCCGGGGAGCTGTTTTTT TRBJ2-2 NA NA TRBV5-4
CASSFRLVGNEQFF TGTGCCAGCAGTTTTCGCTTAGTTGGCAATGAGCAGTTCTTC TRBJ2-1 NA NA TRBV28
CSVDLTGQETQYF TGCAGCGTTGACCTGACAGGCCAAGAGACCCAGTACTTC TRBJ2-5 NA few TRBV29-1
CATTDARYNEQFF TGTGCCACCACGGACGCCAGATACAATGAGCAGTTCTTC TRBJ2-1 NA NA TRBV19
CSARFSRGYGYTF TGCAGTGCTAGGTTTAGCAGGGGCTATGGCTACACCTTC TRBJ1-2 NA NA TRBV20-1
CASTGFGQPQHF TGTGCCAGCACAGGGTTTGGTCAGCCCCAGCATTTT TRBJ1-5 NA many TRBV28
CASTPEIGADTQYF TGCGCCAGCACGCCGGAGATTGGGGCAGATACGCAGTATTTT TRBJ2-3 NA NA TRBV5-1
CASSSSGSEETQYF TGTGCCAGCAGCTCTAGCGGGAGCGAGGAGACCCAGTACTTC TRBJ2-5 TRBD2 few TRBV7-2
CASSYLVDYGYNF TGTGCCAGCAGTTACCTCGTGGACTATGGCTACAACTTC TRBJ1-2 NA NA TRBV6-2/TRBV6-3
CASSLVHLDTQYF TGTGCCAGCAGCTTAGTCCATTTGGATACGCAGTATTTT TRBJ2-3 NA NA TRBV7-9
CASSRSPSTLAGVSYEQYF TGTGCCAGTAGTCGGTCCCCCTCTACTCTAGCGGGAGTTTCCTACGAGCAGTACTTC TRBJ2-7 TRBD2 NA TRBV19
CASSHTSRGRYGYTF TGCGCCAGCAGCCATACTTCCCGAGGTCGGTATGGCTACACCTTC TRBJ1-2 NA few TRBV4-1
CASSLGGSAEAFF TGTGCCAGCAGTTTGGGGGGGTCGGCTGAAGCTTTCTTT TRBJ1-1 NA many TRBV12-3/TRBV12-4
CASSSWYEQYF TGTGCCAGCAGCTCCTGGTACGAGCAGTACTTC TRBJ2-7 NA many TRBV7-6
CASSQDTGGLGYTF TGCGCCAGCAGCCAAGATACCGGGGGACTTGGCTACACCTTC TRBJ1-2 NA NA TRBV4-3
CSARRSVSYEQYF TGCAGCGCCCGACGATCCGTCAGCTACGAGCAGTACTTC TRBJ2-7 NA NA TRBV29-1
CASLGQGASRRHEQFF TGTGCCAGCCTGGGACAGGGGGCGAGTCGGAGGCATGAGCAGTTCTTC TRBJ2-1 TRBD1 NA TRBV6-2/TRBV6-3
CASSLGGGGRYNEQFF TGTGCCAGCAGCTTAGGGGGGGGCGGGAGGTACAATGAGCAGTTCTTC TRBJ2-1 TRBD2 NA TRBV7-9
CATLPGQGIRGEQYF TGTGCCACGTTACCGGGACAGGGTATCAGGGGCGAGCAGTACTTC TRBJ2-7 TRBD1 few TRBV10-3
CASRRTPGLAEQYF TGTGCCAGCAGGAGGACGCCCGGACTAGCGGAGCAGTACTTC TRBJ2-7 TRBD2 few TRBV11-2
CASSHDRQQYF TGCGCCAGCAGCCATGACAGACAGCAGTACTTC TRBJ2-7 NA NA TRBV4-1
CATSSDREQGYGYTF TGTGCCACCAGCAGTGACAGGGAGCAGGGGTATGGCTACACCTTC TRBJ1-2 TRBD1 NA TRBV15
CASSTDLGNEQFF TGTGCCAGCTCGACGGACTTGGGCAATGAGCAGTTCTTC TRBJ2-1 NA few TRBV18
CASSPGWNGELFF TGTGCCAGCAGCCCGGGATGGAACGGGGAGCTGTTTTTT TRBJ2-2 NA NA TRBV7-6
CASSLHLGNYGYTF TGTGCCAGCAGCTTACATTTGGGGAACTATGGCTACACCTTC TRBJ1-2 NA many TRBV7-2
CASSLQASGPSSYEQYF TGTGCCAGCAGCTTACAGGCTAGCGGACCGAGCTCCTACGAGCAGTACTTC TRBJ2-7 TRBD2 once TRBV11-2
CASMGRGYTGNTIYF TGTGCCAGTATGGGGAGGGGATATACTGGAAACACCATATATTTT TRBJ1-3 NA NA TRBV19
CASSVDRDSDTQYF TGTGCCAGCAGCGTCGACAGGGATTCAGATACGCAGTATTTT TRBJ2-3 TRBD1 NA TRBV2
CASSLGLVGEMGLHEQYF TGTGCCAGCTCACTGGGACTAGTCGGCGAAATGGGCCTCCACGAGCAGTACTTC TRBJ2-7 TRBD2 NA TRBV18
CASSDRQGGNIQYF TGTGCCAGTAGTGACCGACAGGGGGGGAACATTCAGTACTTC TRBJ2-4 TRBD1 NA TRBV19
CASSFSATGSYEQYF TGTGCCAGCAGTTTTTCGGCGACAGGGTCTTACGAGCAGTACTTC TRBJ2-7 TRBD1 few TRBV12-3/TRBV12-4
CASSKDAKSGNTIYF TGTGCCAGCAGCAAGGACGCGAAATCTGGAAACACCATATATTTT TRBJ1-3 NA NA TRBV7-6
CASSVTGLAAFF TGTGCCAGCAGTGTGACAGGGTTGGCCGCGTTTTTT TRBJ1-4 TRBD1 NA TRBV12-3/TRBV12-4
CASRSPGLAGNTGELFF TGTGCCAGCAGATCCCCGGGCCTAGCGGGGAACACCGGGGAGCTGTTTTTT TRBJ2-2 TRBD2 NA TRBV7-2
CATSKPGQGGYNEQFF TGTGCCACCAGCAAACCCGGACAGGGTGGATACAATGAGCAGTTCTTC TRBJ2-1 TRBD1 NA TRBV15
CASIKFGSNQPQHF TGTGCCAGCATTAAATTTGGGAGCAATCAGCCCCAGCATTTT TRBJ1-5 NA NA TRBV5-8
CAIGGLGAQETQYF TGTGCCATCGGTGGGCTCGGCGCCCAAGAGACCCAGTACTTC TRBJ2-5 NA few TRBV10-3
CASSLAGRNEQFF TGTGCCAGCAGCTTAGCGGGGCGGAATGAGCAGTTCTTC TRBJ2-1 NA many TRBV7-2
CASSRTGVYEQYF TGTGCCAGCAGCCGGACAGGGGTATACGAGCAGTACTTC TRBJ2-7 TRBD1 NA TRBV7-9
CSVGTAYTLNTEAFF TGCAGCGTTGGGACAGCGTACACCTTGAACACTGAAGCTTTCTTT TRBJ1-1 NA NA TRBV29-1
CASSLGWGVGGNEQFF TGTGCCAGCAGCTTAGGGTGGGGGGTTGGTGGGAATGAGCAGTTCTTC TRBJ2-1 NA few TRBV7-6
CASSHALNTEAFF TGCGCCAGCAGCCACGCCTTAAACACTGAAGCTTTCTTT TRBJ1-1 NA few TRBV4-1
CASSEDRGSNQPQHF TGTGCCAGCAGCGAAGACAGGGGGAGCAATCAGCCCCAGCATTTT TRBJ1-5 TRBD1 many TRBV7-2
CASSRQGGLEAFF TGTGCCAGCAGCCGACAGGGTGGGTTGGAAGCTTTCTTT TRBJ1-1 TRBD1 NA TRBV7-2
CASSQDRLSSYNSPLHF TGTGCCAGCAGCCAAGATCGGCTGAGCTCCTATAATTCACCCCTCCACTTT TRBJ1-6 NA NA TRBV14
CASSFQGPNQPQHF TGTGCCAGCAGCTTTCAAGGGCCCAATCAGCCCCAGCATTTT TRBJ1-5 NA NA TRBV7-9
CASSLSRSPLTEAFF TGTGCCAGCAGTTTATCGCGAAGTCCATTAACTGAAGCTTTCTTT TRBJ1-1 NA few TRBV27